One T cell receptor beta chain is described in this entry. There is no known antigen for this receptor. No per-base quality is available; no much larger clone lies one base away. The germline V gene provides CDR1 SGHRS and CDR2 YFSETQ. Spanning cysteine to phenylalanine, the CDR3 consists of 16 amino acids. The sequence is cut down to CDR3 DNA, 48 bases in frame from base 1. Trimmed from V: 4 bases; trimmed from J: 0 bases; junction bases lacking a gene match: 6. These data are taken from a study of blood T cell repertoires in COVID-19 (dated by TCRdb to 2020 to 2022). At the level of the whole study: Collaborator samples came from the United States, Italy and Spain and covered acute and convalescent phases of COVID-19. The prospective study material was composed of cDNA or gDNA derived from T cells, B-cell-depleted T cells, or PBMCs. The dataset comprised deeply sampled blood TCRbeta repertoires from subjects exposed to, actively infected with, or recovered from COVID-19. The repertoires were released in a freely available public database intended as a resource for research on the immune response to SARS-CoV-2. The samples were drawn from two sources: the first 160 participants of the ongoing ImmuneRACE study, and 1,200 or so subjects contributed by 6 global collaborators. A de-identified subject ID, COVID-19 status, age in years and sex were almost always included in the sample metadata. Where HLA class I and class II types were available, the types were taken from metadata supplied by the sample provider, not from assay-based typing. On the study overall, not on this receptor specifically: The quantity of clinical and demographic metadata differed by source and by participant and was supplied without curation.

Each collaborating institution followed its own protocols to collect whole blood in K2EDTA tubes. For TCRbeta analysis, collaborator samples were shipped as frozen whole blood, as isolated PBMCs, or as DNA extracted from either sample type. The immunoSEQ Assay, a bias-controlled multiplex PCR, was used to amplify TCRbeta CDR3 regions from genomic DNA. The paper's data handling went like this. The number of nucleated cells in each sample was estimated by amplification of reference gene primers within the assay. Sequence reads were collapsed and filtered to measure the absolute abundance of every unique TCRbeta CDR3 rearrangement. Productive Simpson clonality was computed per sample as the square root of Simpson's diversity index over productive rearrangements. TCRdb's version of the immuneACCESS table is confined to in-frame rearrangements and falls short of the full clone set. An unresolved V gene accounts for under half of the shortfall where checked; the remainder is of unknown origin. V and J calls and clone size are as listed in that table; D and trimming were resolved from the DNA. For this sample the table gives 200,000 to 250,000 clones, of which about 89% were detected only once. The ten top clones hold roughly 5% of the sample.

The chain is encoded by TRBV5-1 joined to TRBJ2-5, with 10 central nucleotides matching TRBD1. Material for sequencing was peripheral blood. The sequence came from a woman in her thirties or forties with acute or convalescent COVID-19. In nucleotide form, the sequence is TGCGCCAGCAGCGGGGGGACAGGGGACTACCAAGAGACCCAGTACTTC. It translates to CASSGGTGDYQETQYF.